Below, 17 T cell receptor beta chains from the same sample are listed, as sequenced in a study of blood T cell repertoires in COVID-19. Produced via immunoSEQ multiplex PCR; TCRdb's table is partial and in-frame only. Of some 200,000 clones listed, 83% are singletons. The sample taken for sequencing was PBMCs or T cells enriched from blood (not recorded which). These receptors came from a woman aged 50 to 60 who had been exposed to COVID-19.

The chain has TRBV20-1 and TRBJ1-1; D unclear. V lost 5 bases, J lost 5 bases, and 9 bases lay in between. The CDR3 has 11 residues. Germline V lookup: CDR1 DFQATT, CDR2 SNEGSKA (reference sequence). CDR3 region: CSAYLLTEAFF. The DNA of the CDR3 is TGCAGTGCTTATTTACTGACTGAAGCTTTCTTT.

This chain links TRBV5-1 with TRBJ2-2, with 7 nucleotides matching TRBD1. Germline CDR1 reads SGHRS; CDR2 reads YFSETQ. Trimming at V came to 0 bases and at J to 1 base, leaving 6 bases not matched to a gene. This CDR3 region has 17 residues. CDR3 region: CASSLGTGTVNTGELFF. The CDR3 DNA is TGCGCCAGCAGCTTGGGGACCGGGACAGTGAACACCGGGGAGCTGTTTTTT.

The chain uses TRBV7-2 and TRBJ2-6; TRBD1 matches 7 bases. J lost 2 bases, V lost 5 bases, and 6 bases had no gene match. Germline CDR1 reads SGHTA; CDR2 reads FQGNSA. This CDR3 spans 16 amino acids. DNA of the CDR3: TGTGCCAGCAGCCTAGAGGGGGCAACTGGGGCCAACGTCCTGACTTTC. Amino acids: CASSLEGATGANVLTF. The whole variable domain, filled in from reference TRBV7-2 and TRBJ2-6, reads GAGVSQSPSNKVTEKGKDVELRCDPISGHTALYWYRQSLGQGLEFLIYFQGNSAPDKSGLPSDRFSAERTGGSVSTLTIQRTQQEDSAVYLCASSLEGATGANVLTFGAGSRLTVL.

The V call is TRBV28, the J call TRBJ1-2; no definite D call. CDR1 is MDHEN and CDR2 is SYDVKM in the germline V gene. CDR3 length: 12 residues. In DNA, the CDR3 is TGTGCGGGTAGTTCAAGGGAGTATGGCTACACCTTC. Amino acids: CAGSSREYGYTF.

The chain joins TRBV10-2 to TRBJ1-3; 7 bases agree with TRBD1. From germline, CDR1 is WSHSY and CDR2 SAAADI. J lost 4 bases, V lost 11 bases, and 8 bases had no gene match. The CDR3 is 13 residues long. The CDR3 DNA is TGCGCCGCCACAGGGGATGCGGGAAACACCATATATTTT. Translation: CAATGDAGNTIYF.

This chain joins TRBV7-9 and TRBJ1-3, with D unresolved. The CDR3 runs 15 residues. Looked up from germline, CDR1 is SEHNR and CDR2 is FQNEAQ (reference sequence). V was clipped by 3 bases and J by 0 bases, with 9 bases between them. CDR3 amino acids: CASSFLQSSGNTIYF. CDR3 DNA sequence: TGTGCCAGCAGCTTTTTGCAGTCCTCTGGAAACACCATATATTTT. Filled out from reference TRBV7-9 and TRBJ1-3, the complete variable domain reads DTGVSQNPRHKITKRGQNVTFRCDPISEHNRLYWYRQTLGQGPEFLTYFQNEAQLEKSRLLSDRFSAERPKGSFSTLEIQRTEQGDSAMYLCASSFLQSSGNTIYFGEGSWLTVV.

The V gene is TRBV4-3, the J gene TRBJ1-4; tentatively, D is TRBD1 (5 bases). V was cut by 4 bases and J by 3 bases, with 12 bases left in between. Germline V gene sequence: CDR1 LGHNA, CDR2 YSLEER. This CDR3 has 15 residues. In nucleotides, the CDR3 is TGCGCCAGCAGCCCGGGGGAAGGGTCTAATGAAAAACTGTTTTTT. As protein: CASSPGEGSNEKLFF.

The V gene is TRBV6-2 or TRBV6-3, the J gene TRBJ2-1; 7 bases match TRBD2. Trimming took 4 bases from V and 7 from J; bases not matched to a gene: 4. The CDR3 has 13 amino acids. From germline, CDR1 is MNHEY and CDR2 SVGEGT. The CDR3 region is CASSSSGVNEQFF. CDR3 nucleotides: TGTGCCAGCAGTTCCAGCGGGGTAAATGAGCAGTTCTTC.

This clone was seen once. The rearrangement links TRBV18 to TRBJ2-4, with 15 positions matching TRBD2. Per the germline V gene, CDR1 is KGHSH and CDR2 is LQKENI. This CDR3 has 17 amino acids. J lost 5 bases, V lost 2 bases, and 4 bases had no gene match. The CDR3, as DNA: TGTGCCAGCTCACCAAGGACTAGCGGGGGGGCAGAAAACATTCAGTACTTC. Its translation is CASSPRTSGGAENIQYF.

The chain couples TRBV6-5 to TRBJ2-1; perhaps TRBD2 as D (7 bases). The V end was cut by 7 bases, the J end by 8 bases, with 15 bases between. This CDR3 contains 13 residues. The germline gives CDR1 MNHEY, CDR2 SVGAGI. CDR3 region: CASMGGLRDEQFF. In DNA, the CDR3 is TGTGCCAGCATGGGGGGGCTCAGGGATGAGCAGTTCTTC.

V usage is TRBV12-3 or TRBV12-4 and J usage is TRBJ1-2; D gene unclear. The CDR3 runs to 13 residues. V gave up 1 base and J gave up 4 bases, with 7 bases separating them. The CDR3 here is CASSLGRFYGYTF. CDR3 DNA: TGTGCCAGCAGTTTAGGTCGGTTCTATGGCTACACCTTC.

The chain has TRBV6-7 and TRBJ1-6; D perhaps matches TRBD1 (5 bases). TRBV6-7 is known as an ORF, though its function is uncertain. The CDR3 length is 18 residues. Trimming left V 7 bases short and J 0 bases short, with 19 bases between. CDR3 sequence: CASIYGGSLHSYNSPLHF. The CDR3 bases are TGTGCCAGCATATATGGGGGGTCCTTACACTCCTATAATTCACCCCTCCACTTT.

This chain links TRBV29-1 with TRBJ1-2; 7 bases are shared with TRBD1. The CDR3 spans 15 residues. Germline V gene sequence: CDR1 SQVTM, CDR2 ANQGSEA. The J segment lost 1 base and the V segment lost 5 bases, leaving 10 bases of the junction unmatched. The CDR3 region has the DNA TGCAGCGTTCCCGGGACAGCGGCCATTAACTATGGCTACACCTTC. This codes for CSVPGTAAINYGYTF.

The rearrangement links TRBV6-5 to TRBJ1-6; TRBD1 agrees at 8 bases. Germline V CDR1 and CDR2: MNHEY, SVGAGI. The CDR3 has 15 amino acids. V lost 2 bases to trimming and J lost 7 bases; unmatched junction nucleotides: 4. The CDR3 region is CASSYVGTGNSPLHF. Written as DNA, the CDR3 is TGTGCCAGCAGTTACGTTGGGACAGGAAATTCACCCCTCCACTTT.

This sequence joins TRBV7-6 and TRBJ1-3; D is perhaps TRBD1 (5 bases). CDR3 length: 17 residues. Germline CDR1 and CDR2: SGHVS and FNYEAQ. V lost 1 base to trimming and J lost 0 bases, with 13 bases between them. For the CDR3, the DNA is TGTGCCAGCAGCTTAGGTACACGGGGGAGCTCTGGAAACACCATATATTTT. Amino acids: CASSLGTRGSSGNTIYF.

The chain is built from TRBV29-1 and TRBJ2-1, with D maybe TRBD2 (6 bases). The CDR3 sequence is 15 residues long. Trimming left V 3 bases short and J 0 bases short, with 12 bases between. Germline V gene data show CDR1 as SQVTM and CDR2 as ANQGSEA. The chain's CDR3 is CSVEGTPDSYNEQFF. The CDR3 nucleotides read TGCAGCGTTGAGGGGACTCCCGACTCCTACAATGAGCAGTTCTTC.

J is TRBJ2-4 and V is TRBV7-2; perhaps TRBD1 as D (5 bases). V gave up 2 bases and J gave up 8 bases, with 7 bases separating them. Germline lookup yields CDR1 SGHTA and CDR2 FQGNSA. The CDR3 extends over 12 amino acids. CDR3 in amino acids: CASSLKGDIQYF. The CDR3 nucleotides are TGTGCCAGCAGCTTAAAAGGGGACATTCAGTACTTC.